This T cell receptor beta chain was retrieved from a study of blood T cells in healthy people across ages. A second PCR of 7 to 11 cycles used a sample-barcoded 5' primer and a J-beta primer mix. Via MiXCR, TCRdb re-called the 5' RACE reads, giving one row per CDR3 protein. The data hold some 670,000 distinct CDR3 sequences, with around 50% observed a single time. In its sample, this clonotype was seen a few times. One base away lies a much larger clone, so this may be a sequencing read error. Per germline, CDR1 SGHAT and CDR2 FQNNGV. CDR3 length: 16 amino acids. The junction had 13 bases not matched to a gene; V was cut back by 4 bases and J by 11 bases.

This TCR derives from an elderly woman in good health. The chain is built from TRBV11-2 and TRBJ2-5; 13 nucleotides match TRBD2. The sequencing input was blood. CDR3 DNA: TGTGCCAGCAGCTACTTTACTAGCGGGGGGGCCAATGAGCAGTACTTC. Protein: CASSYFTSGGANEQYF.